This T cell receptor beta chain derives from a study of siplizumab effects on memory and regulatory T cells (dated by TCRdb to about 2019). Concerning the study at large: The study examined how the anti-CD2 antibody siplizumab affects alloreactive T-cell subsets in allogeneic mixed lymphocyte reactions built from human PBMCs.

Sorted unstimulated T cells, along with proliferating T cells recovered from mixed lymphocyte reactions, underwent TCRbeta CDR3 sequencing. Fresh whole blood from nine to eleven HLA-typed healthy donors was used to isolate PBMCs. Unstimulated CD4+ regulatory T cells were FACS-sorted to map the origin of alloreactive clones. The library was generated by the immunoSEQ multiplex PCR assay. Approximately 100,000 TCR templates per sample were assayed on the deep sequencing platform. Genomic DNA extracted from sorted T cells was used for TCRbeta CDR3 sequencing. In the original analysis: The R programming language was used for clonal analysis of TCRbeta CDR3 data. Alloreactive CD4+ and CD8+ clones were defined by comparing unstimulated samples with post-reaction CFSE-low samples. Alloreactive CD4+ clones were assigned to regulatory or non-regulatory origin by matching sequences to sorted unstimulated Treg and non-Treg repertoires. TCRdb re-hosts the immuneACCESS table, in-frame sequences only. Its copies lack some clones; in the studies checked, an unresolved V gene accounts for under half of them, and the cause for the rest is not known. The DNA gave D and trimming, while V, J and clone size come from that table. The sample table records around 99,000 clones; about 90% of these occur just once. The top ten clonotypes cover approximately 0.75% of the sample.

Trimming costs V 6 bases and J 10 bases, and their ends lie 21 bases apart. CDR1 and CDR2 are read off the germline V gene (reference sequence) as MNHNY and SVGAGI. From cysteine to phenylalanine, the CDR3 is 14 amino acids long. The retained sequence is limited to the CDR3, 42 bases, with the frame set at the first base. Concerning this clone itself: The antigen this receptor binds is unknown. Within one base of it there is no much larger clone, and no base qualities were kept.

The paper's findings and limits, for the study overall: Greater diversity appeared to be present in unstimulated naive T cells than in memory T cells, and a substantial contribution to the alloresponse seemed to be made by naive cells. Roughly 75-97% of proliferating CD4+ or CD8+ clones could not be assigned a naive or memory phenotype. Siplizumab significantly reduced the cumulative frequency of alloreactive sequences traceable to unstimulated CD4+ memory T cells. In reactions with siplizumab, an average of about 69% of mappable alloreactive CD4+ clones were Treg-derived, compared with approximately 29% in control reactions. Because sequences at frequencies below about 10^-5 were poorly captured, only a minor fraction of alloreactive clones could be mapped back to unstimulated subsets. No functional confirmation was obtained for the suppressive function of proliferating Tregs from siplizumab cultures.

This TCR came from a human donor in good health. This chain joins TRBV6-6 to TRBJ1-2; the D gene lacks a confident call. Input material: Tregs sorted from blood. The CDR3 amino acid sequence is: CASSPAAMRLHYTF. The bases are TGTGCCAGCAGCCCCGCAGCCATGAGACTACACTACACCTTC.